Following are 20 T cell receptor beta chains from one sample sequenced in a study of response to subunit inactivated influenza vaccine. TCRdb re-called the RT-PCR reads with MiXCR, one entry per CDR3 protein. This sample has 550,000 to 600,000 distinct CDR3 sequences, with around 11% found just once. The sequencing used PBMCs from blood, collected on the day of vaccination. These receptor sequences come from a middle-aged man who received an inactivated influenza vaccine.

The chain joins TRBV7-9 to TRBJ2-1; D is uncertain. Deletions cut 1 base from V and 4 bases from J, with 8 bases between. Looked up from germline, CDR1 is SEHNR and CDR2 is FQNEAQ (reference sequence). CDR3 size: 14 residues. This chain's CDR3 is CASSLDQVYNEQFF. CDR3 nucleotide sequence: TGTGCCAGCAGCTTAGACCAGGTATACAATGAGCAGTTCTTC.

This clonotype was picked up a small number of times. The rearrangement joins TRBV7-2 to TRBJ1-2, with no clear D. Trimming cost V 5 bases and J 4 bases, with 11 bases left between them. The CDR3 loop spans 13 amino acids. Germline V CDR1 and CDR2: SGHTA, FQGNSA. CDR3 DNA sequence: TGTGCCAGCAGCCGTGACAAGCCCTATGGCTACACCTTC. Its translation is CASSRDKPYGYTF.

This clonotype was detected only a few times. The V gene is TRBV5-5, the J gene TRBJ2-1, with 10 bases fitting TRBD1. V lost 2 bases to trimming and J lost 8 bases; unmatched junction nucleotides: 7. This CDR3 spans 15 amino acids. CDR1 is SGHKS, CDR2 YYEKEE, per germline (reference sequence). The CDR3 spells CASSLSGTGVYEQFF. In DNA, the CDR3 is TGTGCCAGCAGCTTATCCGGGACAGGGGTTTATGAGCAGTTCTTC. The variable domain in full, with the rest retrieved from reference TRBV5-5 and TRBJ2-1, is DAGVTQSPTHLIKTRGQQVTLRCSPISGHKSVSWYQQVLGQGPQFIFQYYEKEERGRGNFPDRFSARQFPNYSSELNVNALLLGDSALYLCASSLSGTGVYEQFFGPGTRLTVL.

This clonotype was detected many times. The chain joins TRBV7-9 to TRBJ2-7, with D possibly matching TRBD1 (5 bases). CDR3 length: 15 amino acids. Germline CDR1 SEHNR, CDR2 FQNEAQ (reference sequence). Trimming took off 5 bases at V and 5 bases at J, with 19 bases between the two ends. CDR3 bases: TGTGCCAGCAGCCCTTCAGGGATCCTTGGACACGAGCAGTACTTC. It specifies CASSPSGILGHEQYF.

This clonotype was counted a few times. CDR3 in amino acids: CSAPRGGRANTGELFF. In DNA, the CDR3 is TGCAGTGCTCCAAGGGGCGGGAGGGCCAACACCGGGGAGCTGTTTTTT. The chain carries TRBV20-1 and TRBJ2-2; 9 bases are a match to TRBD2. Per the germline V gene, CDR1 is DFQATT and CDR2 is SNEGSKA (reference sequence). The junction had 9 bases not matched to a gene; V was cut back by 5 bases and J by 2 bases. The CDR3 is 16 residues long.

This clonotype was seen a handful of times. The rearrangement links TRBV12-3 or TRBV12-4 to TRBJ2-1; D is perhaps TRBD2 (5 bases). This CDR3 spans 15 amino acids. Trimming took off 5 bases at V and 9 bases at J, with 20 bases between the two ends. This chain's CDR3 is CASSGLETRRSEQFF. The CDR3 nucleotides are TGTGCCAGCAGTGGGCTAGAAACTAGACGATCTGAGCAGTTCTTC.

This clonotype was seen at least ten times. The J gene is TRBJ2-7, the V gene TRBV12-3 or TRBV12-4, with D uncertain. This CDR3 comprises 15 residues. V lost 3 bases to trimming and J lost 0 bases, with 12 bases between them. In nucleotides, the CDR3 is TGTGCCAGCAGTTTCACGGCGGCGAGCTCCTACGAGCAGTACTTC. Protein: CASSFTAASSYEQYF.

This clonotype was seen many times. This chain uses TRBV29-1 with TRBJ2-1; 10 nucleotides line up with TRBD2. The germline gives CDR1 SQVTM, CDR2 ANQGSEA. This CDR3 has 14 residues. J lost 7 bases, V lost 4 bases, and 7 bases had no gene match. The CDR3 bases are TGCAGCGTTGTCCTGGGACTAGCGAGGAATGAGCAGTTCTTC. It translates to CSVVLGLARNEQFF.

In this sample, this clonotype turned up a few times. The gene calls are TRBV18 and TRBJ1-5; possible D gene TRBD1, 5 bases. This CDR3 comprises 15 residues. V was trimmed by 1 base and J by 3 bases, leaving 10 bases between them. In germline, CDR1 is KGHSH, CDR2 LQKENI. CDR3 sequence reads: CASSPRGGTNQPQHF. The CDR3 DNA sequence: TGTGCCAGCTCACCACGGGGGGGGACCAATCAGCCCCAGCATTTT.

This clonotype turned up a few times. V usage is TRBV6-1 and J usage is TRBJ1-5; D possibly corresponds to TRBD1 (6 bases). V lost 6 bases and J lost 7, with 19 bases in between. This CDR3 spans 15 amino acids. The germline CDR1 and CDR2 sequences are MNHNS and SASEGT. DNA of the CDR3: TGTGCCAGCAGCCCTCAGGGGTTCGGGGGACAGCCCCAGCATTTT. Its protein product is CASSPQGFGGQPQHF.

A few counts support this clonotype. The V gene is TRBV5-1, the J gene TRBJ2-5, with TRBD1 matching 9 bases. The germline V gene has CDR1 SGHRS and CDR2 YFSETQ. The trim removed 8 bases at V and 5 bases at J, leaving 7 bases unmatched. The CDR3 has 13 amino acids. CDR3: CASTGGMDETQYF. The CDR3 DNA is TGCGCCAGTACAGGGGGCATGGATGAGACCCAGTACTTC.

This chain joins TRBV29-1 and TRBJ2-5; maybe TRBD1 (6 bases). The CDR3 spans 14 residues. V was clipped by 2 bases and J by 0 bases, with 10 bases between them. Germline CDR1 reads SQVTM; CDR2 reads ANQGSEA. The CDR3 coding sequence is TGCAGCGTTGAACCGACAGGATACCAAGAGACCCAGTACTTC. This translates into CSVEPTGYQETQYF.

This clonotype was observed a few times. V and J are TRBV4-3 and TRBJ1-4; D may be TRBD1 (6 bases). Looked up from germline, CDR1 is LGHNA and CDR2 is YSLEER. There are 15 residues in the CDR3. Trimming took 0 bases from V and 7 from J, leaving 12 bases between them. The CDR3 bases are TGCGCCAGCAGCCAAGATAAGGGGGTTGGTGAAAAACTGTTTTTT. It yields the protein CASSQDKGVGEKLFF.

This clonotype was counted at least ten times. The genes are TRBV7-2 and TRBJ2-7, with TRBD2 identical over 9 bases. V lost 2 bases, J lost 2 bases, and 4 bases stayed unmatched. This CDR3 is built from 15 residues. Looked up from germline, CDR1 is SGHTA and CDR2 is FQGNSA. The CDR3 region has the DNA TGTGCCAGCAGCTTATCTAGCGGGGTCGCCTACGAGCAGTACTTC. Translation gives CASSLSSGVAYEQYF.

This clonotype showed up just a few times. The DNA of the CDR3 is TGTGCCATTACCGGACAGAGGAACGAGCAGTACTTC. Its translation: CAITGQRNEQYF. The genes are TRBV28 and TRBJ2-7; weak D call: TRBD1 (6 bases). The CDR3 extends over 12 amino acids. Per germline, CDR1 MDHEN and CDR2 SYDVKM. V was clipped by 10 bases and J by 5 bases, with 15 bases between them.

V is TRBV3-1 and J is TRBJ1-1, with TRBD1 matching over 7 bases. Germline CDR1 LGHDT, CDR2 YNNKEL (reference sequence). V dropped 5 bases and J dropped 5; count of bases not matched to a gene: 5. CDR3 length: 13 amino acids. As DNA, the CDR3 is TGTGCCAGCAGCTCGACAGGGTGGACTGAAGCTTTCTTT. Protein: CASSSTGWTEAFF.

The chain recombines TRBV20-1 with TRBJ2-3; weak D call: TRBD2 (5 bases). This CDR3 is 13 amino acids long. CDR1 is DFQATT and CDR2 is SNEGSKA in the germline V gene (reference sequence). As DNA, the CDR3 is TGCAGCCAAGAACGGGGTAGCACAGATACGCAGTATTTT. Translation: CSQERGSTDTQYF.

This clonotype was observed a handful of times. The chain recombines TRBV20-1 with TRBJ1-2, with D perhaps TRBD1 (5 bases). Germline loops: CDR1 DFQATT, CDR2 SNEGSKA (reference sequence). The CDR3 sequence is 14 residues long. Trimming removed 3 bases at V and 7 bases at J, with 18 bases between. The CDR3 spells CSASVRTGVGGYTF. CDR3 DNA sequence: TGCAGTGCTAGCGTCCGGACGGGGGTCGGTGGCTACACCTTC.

The CDR3 reads CASSQGTVGYEQYF. The CDR3 DNA reads as TGTGCCAGCAGTCAAGGGACCGTTGGGTACGAGCAGTACTTC. The genes are TRBV27 and TRBJ2-7; possibly TRBD1 or TRBD2 for D (5 bases each). CDR1 is MNHEY and CDR2 is SMNVEV in the germline V gene (reference sequence). V was clipped by 5 bases and J by 4 bases, with 15 bases between them. There are 14 residues in the CDR3.

This clonotype was counted a few times. The V call is TRBV6-5, the J call TRBJ2-3, with 9 positions matching TRBD2. Germline trimming cut 0 bases from V and 2 bases from J; bases unmatched to any gene: 3. The CDR3 runs 16 residues. Germline V lookup: CDR1 MNHEY, CDR2 SVGAGI. CDR3 region: CASSYSSGRLTDTQYF. CDR3 DNA: TGTGCCAGCAGTTACTCGAGCGGGAGGCTCACAGATACGCAGTATTTT.